This TCR beta chain came from a study of identical twins. In every case, the donor was a healthy Caucasian. Findings and caveats of the study: Out-of-frame alpha sequences common to twins were enriched for low generation probability. Insertions were fewer in abundant cord blood beta clonotypes, whereas memory repertoires showed none of this pattern.

The cDNA had a unique molecular identifier and a template-switch universal primer site. TCRdb processed the 5' RACE reads anew with MiXCR; each CDR3 protein has one entry. The sample holds 150,000 or so distinct CDR3 sequences, around 3.4% seen once. This clonotype was seen many times. Its matching antigen is unknown. This CDR3 has 13 residues. The ends were cut back, 0 bases at V and 0 bases at J, with 4 bases in the middle. Germline V gene lookup returns CDR1 SGDLS and CDR2 YYNGEE. The rearrangement links TRBV9 to TRBJ2-7; D remains ambiguous. This TCR was sampled from a young man in good health. Sequenced: memory T cells sorted from blood. The CDR3 nucleotides are TGTGCCAGCAGCGTAGACAGCTCCTACGAGCAGTACTTC. Translation gives CASSVDSSYEQYF.